This is a list of T cell receptor beta chains from one sample in a study of post-analysis software for immune sequencing data. A single record per CDR3 protein comes from TCRdb applying MiXCR to the PCR reads. The sample lists about 500,000 distinct CDR3 sequences; around 40% were seen once. Sequenced input: blood. Receptor source: a girl aged 5 to 17 with multiple sclerosis. CDR3s leave out the opening cysteine and the closing phenylalanine or tryptophan.

V: TRBV20-1; CDR3: SARDLQGWEANEQF
V: TRBV6-5; CDR3: AHLWGANEKLF
V: TRBV5-1; CDR3: ASSYENRGPLYNEQF
V: TRBV7-9; CDR3: ASSAYSGFREETQY
V: TRBV29-1; CDR3: SVESGRLF
V: TRBV7-8; CDR3: ASSHLRTKQETQY
V: TRBV5-1; CDR3: ASSWTTYNEQF
V: TRBV5-1; CDR3: ASCQAEQVYEQY
V: TRBV10-3; CDR3: AISGRNRAGNEQF
V: TRBV12-3/TRBV12-4; CDR3: ASGETSVYNEQF
V: TRBV5-6; CDR3: ASSLSGTYNEQF
V: TRBV2; CDR3: ASIRRVGQETQY
V: TRBV20-1; CDR3: SARDLRGGREQY
V: TRBV18; CDR3: ASSPPEGGLQETQY
V: TRBV15; CDR3: ATSKGRGLFYNEQF
V: TRBV5-1; CDR3: ASKRLRGGRGNEQY
V: TRBV2; CDR3: ASTLRLAAYPEF
V: TRBV11-2; CDR3: ASSNSGGTYNEQF
V: TRBV20-1; CDR3: SASERVSGYYEQY
V: TRBV10-3; CDR3: ATTGSDPPLH